These 28 T cell receptor beta chains were sequenced from one sample in a study of Ad26.COV2.S vaccination and SARS-CoV-2 variants. Clones were sequenced by immunoSEQ multiplex PCR, and TCRdb holds only the in-frame ones, with some missing. Found here are around 320,000 clones, over 75% of them singletons; the top ten hold about 3.5%. Specified treatment: roughly 20 received Ad26.COV2.S at low or high dose, single or two shots; about five received placebo; per-sample allocation not given. Sampling occurred on day 63 after the first vaccine or placebo injection. The source material was peripheral blood, sampled in a trial of Ad26.COV2.S vaccine versus placebo. The receptors were sampled from a person between 18 and 65 years old who received the Ad26.COV2.S COVID-19 vaccine or a placebo.

The chain carries TRBV5-5 and TRBJ1-2; TRBD1 matches at 8 bases. The CDR3 totals 15 residues. Germline loops: CDR1 SGHKS, CDR2 YYEKEE (reference sequence). V shed 3 bases and J 4 bases; nucleotides not matched to a gene: 8. CDR3 nucleotide sequence: TGTGCCAGCAGCTCCGGACAGGGCTTTGTCTATGGCTACACCTTC. Its protein product is CASSSGQGFVYGYTF. The full variable domain, its missing parts supplied by reference TRBV5-5 and TRBJ1-2, is DAGVTQSPTHLIKTRGQQVTLRCSPISGHKSVSWYQQVLGQGPQFIFQYYEKEERGRGNFPDRFSARQFPNYSSELNVNALLLGDSALYLCASSSGQGFVYGYTFGSGTRLTVV.

The chain joins TRBV3-1 (or the pseudogene TRBV3-2) to TRBJ1-1, with D possibly being TRBD1 (5 bases). V lost 5 bases to trimming and J lost 3 bases, with 16 bases between them. Germline CDR1 LGHDT, CDR2 YNNKEL (reference sequence). The CDR3 covers 15 residues. This CDR3 is CASSSRDSGDTEAFF. The CDR3 DNA is TGTGCCAGCAGCTCTCGGGACTCCGGGGACACTGAAGCTTTCTTT.

The chain recombines TRBV5-1 with TRBJ1-2, with no clear D. V gave up 2 bases and J gave up 7 bases, with 18 bases separating them. The CDR3 has 15 amino acids. Germline-derived CDR1 and CDR2 are SGHRS and YFSETQ. As DNA, the CDR3 is TGCGCCAGCAGCTTAAGAATCGGGAGTCGCGGTGGCTACACCTTC. This codes for CASSLRIGSRGGYTF.

The genes are TRBV13 and TRBJ2-7, with 8 bases matching TRBD2. V gave up 6 bases and J gave up 2 bases; unmatched junction bases: 12. The germline gives CDR1 PRHDT, CDR2 FYEKMQ (reference sequence). The CDR3 runs to 16 residues. In DNA form, the CDR3 reads TGTGCCAGCAGTCCCCCGTTAGCGGGGACCACCTACGAGCAGTACTTC. Amino acid sequence: CASSPPLAGTTYEQYF.

The chain carries TRBV3-1 (or the pseudogene TRBV3-2) and TRBJ1-6, with unresolved D. This CDR3 is built from 12 residues. V gave up 5 bases and J gave up 7 bases, with 6 bases separating them. From germline, CDR1 is LGHDT and CDR2 YNNKEL (reference sequence). The CDR3 bases are TGTGCCAGCAGCTCGACAAATTCACCCCTCCACTTT. It codes for CASSSTNSPLHF.

The V gene is TRBV6-5, the J gene TRBJ1-5; tentatively, D is TRBD1 (5 bases). Germline lookup yields CDR1 MNHEY and CDR2 SVGAGI. The CDR3 totals 14 residues. The V and J ends lost 5 bases and 4 bases respectively, with 12 bases between them. CDR3 nucleotides: TGTGCCAGCAGTCCAGGGCCTTGGAATCAGCCCCAGCATTTT. It specifies CASSPGPWNQPQHF.

V usage is TRBV21-1 and J usage is TRBJ2-1. TRBV21-1 is described as a pseudogene. CDR3 length equals 18 residues. The CDR3 region has the DNA TGTGCCAGCAGCACCCACCCCGGGACGGCCCAAATCATAAATGAGCAGTTCTTC. This gives the protein CASSTHPGTAQIINEQFF.

The chain combines TRBV20-1 with TRBJ2-4; TRBD1 or TRBD2 may be the D gene (5 bases each). Germline CDR1 DFQATT, CDR2 SNEGSKA (reference sequence). The CDR3 consists of 14 residues. Trimming left V 3 bases short and J 8 bases short, with 17 bases between. The CDR3, as DNA: TGCAGTGCTAGTGGGGGATACAGTGGGGACATTCAGTACTTC. Translating gives CSASGGYSGDIQYF.

The V and J genes are TRBV5-5 and TRBJ1-3; D gene uncertain. CDR3 length equals 15 residues. V lost 4 bases, J lost 0 bases, and 11 bases lay in between. In germline, CDR1 is SGHKS, CDR2 YYEKEE (reference sequence). Here the CDR3 reads CASSPHSSSGNTIYF. The DNA of the CDR3 is TGTGCCAGCAGCCCGCACAGCTCCTCTGGAAACACCATATATTTT.

Of note for this clone: This sample also contains other DNA sequences that code for the same CDR3. J is TRBJ1-1 and V is TRBV9; no definite D call. The V gene's germline CDR1 is SGDLS and CDR2 YYNGEE. The CDR3 is made up of 14 amino acids. V was shortened by 0 bases and J by 1 base, with 7 bases between the two germline ends. CDR3 loop: CASSVARGNTEAFF. The CDR3 DNA reads as TGTGCCAGCAGCGTAGCCCGGGGGAACACTGAAGCTTTCTTT.

V gene TRBV6-5 combines with J gene TRBJ1-1; 7 bases line up with TRBD1. J was trimmed by 6 bases and V by 6 bases; bases with no gene match: 1. The CDR3 sequence is 11 residues long. Germline V CDR1 and CDR2: MNHEY, SVGAGI. The CDR3 sequence: CASRQGAEAFF. The DNA of the CDR3 is TGTGCCAGCAGGCAGGGGGCTGAAGCTTTCTTT.

The V and J genes are TRBV4-1 and TRBJ1-2; 7 bases line up with TRBD1. Trimming removed 7 bases from V and 8 bases from J; junction bases left unmatched: 19. CDR1 is MGHRA, CDR2 YSYEKL, per germline. The CDR3 consists of 16 residues. The chain's CDR3 is CASTLGDSNRLGGYTF. The CDR3 bases are TGCGCCAGCACCCTCGGGGACAGCAATAGATTGGGGGGCTACACCTTC.

This rearrangement joins TRBV7-3 to TRBJ2-3; 8 bases align to TRBD2. Germline V gene data show CDR1 as SGHTA and CDR2 as FQGTGA. The J segment lost 10 bases and the V segment lost 5 bases, leaving 8 bases of the junction unmatched. This CDR3 is 13 amino acids long. The CDR3 sequence is CASSTRDSGAQYF. The CDR3 nucleotides are TGTGCCAGCAGCACGAGGGATAGCGGGGCGCAGTATTTT.

V gene TRBV18 combines with J gene TRBJ2-1; 8 bases match TRBD2. V lost 6 bases, J lost 2 bases, and 9 bases stayed unmatched. The CDR3 spans 16 residues. From germline, CDR1 is KGHSH and CDR2 LQKENI. The chain's CDR3 is CASSREGGRTYNEQFF. The CDR3 DNA reads TGTGCCAGCTCTCGGGAGGGGGGGCGCACCTACAATGAGCAGTTCTTC. The entire variable domain, with the rest obtained from reference TRBV18 and TRBJ2-1, is as follows: NAGVMQNPRHLVRRRGQEARLRCSPMKGHSHVYWYRQLPEEGLKFMVYLQKENIIDESGMPKERFSAEFPKEGPSILRIQQVVRGDSAAYFCASSREGGRTYNEQFFGPGTRLTVL.

The chain carries TRBV3-1 (or the pseudogene TRBV3-2) and TRBJ1-5; tentatively, D is TRBD1 (5 bases). CDR1 is LGHDT, CDR2 YNNKEL, per germline (reference sequence). The CDR3 has 15 residues. V lost 0 bases to trimming and J lost 2 bases, with 8 bases between them. CDR3 in DNA: TGTGCCAGCAGCCAAGATGCCAGGGGCAATCAGCCCCAGCATTTT. Its translation: CASSQDARGNQPQHF.

As DNA, the CDR3 is TGTGCCAGCTCACCGCCGCCAGGAGAAAAACTGTTTTTT. Residues: CASSPPPGEKLFF. The chain recombines TRBV18 with TRBJ1-4; D call uncertain. V was pared by 3 bases and J by 8 bases, with 10 bases between. Germline V CDR1 and CDR2: KGHSH, LQKENI. This CDR3 contains 13 residues. Full variable domain (missing parts from reference TRBV18 and TRBJ1-4): NAGVMQNPRHLVRRRGQEARLRCSPMKGHSHVYWYRQLPEEGLKFMVYLQKENIIDESGMPKERFSAEFPKEGPSILRIQQVVRGDSAAYFCASSPPPGEKLFFGSGTQLSVL.

V usage is TRBV11-2 and J usage is TRBJ1-1; no firm D call. Germline values: CDR1 SGHAT, CDR2 FQNNGV. V lost 5 bases and J lost 1, with 8 bases in between. The CDR3 is 13 residues long. Here the CDR3 reads CASSPTPNTEAFF. CDR3 nucleotide sequence: TGTGCCAGCAGCCCTACACCGAACACTGAAGCTTTCTTT.

This chain links TRBV18 with TRBJ2-3, with 10 bases aligning to TRBD2. CDR1 and CDR2 (germline): KGHSH, LQKENI. V trimming: 6 bases; J trimming: 0 bases; junction bases outside the gene matches: 12. The CDR3 extends over 18 amino acids. The DNA for the CDR3 is TGTGCCAGCTCCACCGGGACTAGCGATCAACTTAGCACAGATACGCAGTATTTT. This codes for CASSTGTSDQLSTDTQYF.

V gene TRBV4-1 combines with J gene TRBJ2-4; D possibly corresponds to TRBD1 (5 bases). Per the germline V gene, CDR1 is MGHRA and CDR2 is YSYEKL. The V and J ends lost 2 bases and 0 bases respectively, with 14 bases between them. The CDR3 sequence is 17 residues long. The CDR3 sequence: CASSQQGMKIAKNIQYF. Written as DNA, the CDR3 is TGCGCCAGCAGCCAACAGGGTATGAAGATAGCCAAAAACATTCAGTACTTC.

The genes are TRBV6-5 and TRBJ1-1, with a tentative D call TRBD1 (5 bases). The CDR3 covers 15 residues. Germline-derived CDR1 and CDR2 are MNHEY and SVGAGI. The ends were cut back, 0 bases at V and 5 bases at J, with 13 bases in the middle. The CDR3 is CASSYSRGPGTEAFF. CDR3 coding DNA: TGTGCCAGCAGTTACTCGAGGGGACCAGGTACTGAAGCTTTCTTT.

The chain carries TRBV6-5 and TRBJ1-1; D is unresolved. The CDR3 spans 14 residues. V lost 0 bases and J 4 bases, leaving 9 bases between the germline ends. Germline-derived CDR1 and CDR2 are MNHEY and SVGAGI. The CDR3 reads CASSYSAGGTEAFF. In DNA form, the CDR3 reads TGTGCCAGCAGTTACTCGGCTGGAGGCACTGAAGCTTTCTTT.

The V and J genes are TRBV7-9 and TRBJ1-1, with a possible D match to TRBD1 (5 bases). The CDR3 covers 14 residues. The germline V and J ends were trimmed by 1 base and 4 bases, with 10 bases remaining between them. Germline V gives CDR1 SEHNR, CDR2 FQNEAQ (reference sequence). The CDR3 sequence is CASSLEWDLTEAFF. CDR3 in DNA: TGTGCCAGCAGCTTAGAATGGGACCTCACTGAAGCTTTCTTT.

This clone was observed once. The chain is built from TRBV7-6 and TRBJ2-3; possibly TRBD1 for D (6 bases). The germline V and J ends were trimmed by 5 bases and 5 bases, with 17 bases remaining between them. Per the germline V gene, CDR1 is SGHVS and CDR2 is FNYEAQ. This CDR3 is built from 15 residues. The CDR3 nucleotides read TGTGCCAGCAGCGCCCGGGACACTGGCCTAGATACGCAGTATTTT. As protein: CASSARDTGLDTQYF.

The rearrangement links TRBV19 to TRBJ1-3; 7 nucleotides line up with TRBD1. CDR1 LNHDA and CDR2 SQIVND come from the germline V gene (reference sequence). Germline trimming cut 6 bases from V and 10 bases from J; bases unmatched to any gene: 6. The CDR3 is 12 residues long. The CDR3 region has the DNA TGTGCCAGTAGCCGACAGGGCGGTACCATATATTTT. Amino acids: CASSRQGGTIYF.

The chain recombines TRBV24-1 with TRBJ2-3; 10 bases agree with TRBD2. The CDR3 sequence is 16 residues long. J lost 4 bases, V lost 4 bases, and 7 bases had no gene match. Germline V gene sequence: CDR1 KGHDR, CDR2 SFDVKD. CDR3 sequence: CATSEMLAGVADTQYF. In DNA form, the CDR3 reads TGTGCCACCAGTGAAATGCTAGCGGGGGTGGCAGATACGCAGTATTTT.

This chain uses TRBV5-6 with TRBJ2-5; D might be TRBD1 or TRBD2, each matching 5 bases. The CDR3 totals 14 residues. Trimming pared 4 bases from V and 0 bases from J, leaving 10 bases between. CDR1 SGHDT and CDR2 YYEEEE come from the germline V gene. The CDR3 protein is CASSIPGHQETQYF. Written as DNA, the CDR3 is TGTGCCAGCAGCATACCGGGACACCAAGAGACCCAGTACTTC.

V usage is TRBV18 and J usage is TRBJ2-7; TRBD1 matches at 7 bases. Trimming took 5 bases from V and 0 from J; bases not matched to a gene: 4. Germline CDR1 KGHSH, CDR2 LQKENI. CDR3 length: 14 residues. CDR3 bases: TGTGCCAGCTCATCGACAGGGAGCTCCTACGAGCAGTACTTC. It yields the protein CASSSTGSSYEQYF.

CDR3 region: CASSLETGSITEAFF. CDR3 sequence (DNA): TGCGCCAGCAGCTTGGAGACAGGGTCTATAACTGAAGCTTTCTTT. This chain joins TRBV5-1 and TRBJ1-1; 7 bases fit TRBD1. Germline CDR1 SGHRS, CDR2 YFSETQ. The CDR3 covers 15 residues. Unmatched junction bases numbered 7, after V lost 0 bases and J lost 5 bases.